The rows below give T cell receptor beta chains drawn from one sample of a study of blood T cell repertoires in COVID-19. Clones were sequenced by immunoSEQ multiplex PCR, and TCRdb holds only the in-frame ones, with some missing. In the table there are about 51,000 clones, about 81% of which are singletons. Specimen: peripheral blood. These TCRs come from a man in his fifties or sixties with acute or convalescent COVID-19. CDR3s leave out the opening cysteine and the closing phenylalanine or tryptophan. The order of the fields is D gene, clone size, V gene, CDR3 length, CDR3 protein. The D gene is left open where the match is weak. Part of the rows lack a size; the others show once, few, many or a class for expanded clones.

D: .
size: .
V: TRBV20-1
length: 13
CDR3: SASLSSGQNTEAF

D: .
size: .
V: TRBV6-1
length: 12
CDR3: ASRNNGHPYGYT

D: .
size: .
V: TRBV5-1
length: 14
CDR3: ASSSLGPRTTGEQF

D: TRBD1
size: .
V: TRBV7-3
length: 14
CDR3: ASSYGTGGIGETQY

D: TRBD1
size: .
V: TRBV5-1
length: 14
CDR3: ASSLRQGAGTYEQY

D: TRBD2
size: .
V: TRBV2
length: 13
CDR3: ASSVAGGGTGELF

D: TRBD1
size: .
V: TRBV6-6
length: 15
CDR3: ASSPTGGFDSNQPQH

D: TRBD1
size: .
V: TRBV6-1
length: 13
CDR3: ASSEIGTGTETQY

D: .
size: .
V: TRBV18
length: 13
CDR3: ASSPGRAGDYGYT

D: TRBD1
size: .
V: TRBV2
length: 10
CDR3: ASRDRAGELF

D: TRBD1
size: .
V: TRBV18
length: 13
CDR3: ASSPQGARDQPQH

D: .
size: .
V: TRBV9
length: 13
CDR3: ASSVEGGASSPLH

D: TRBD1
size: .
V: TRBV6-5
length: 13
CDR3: ASLPDRGATDTQY

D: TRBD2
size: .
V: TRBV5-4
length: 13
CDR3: ASSLGGSADNEQF

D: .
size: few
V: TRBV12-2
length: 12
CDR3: ARQACNSNQPQH

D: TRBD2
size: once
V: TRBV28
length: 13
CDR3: ASSLAGEGYNEQF

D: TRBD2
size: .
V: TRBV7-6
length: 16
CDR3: ASSLEGLAGANTGELF

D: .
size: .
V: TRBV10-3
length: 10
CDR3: AISGTGETQY

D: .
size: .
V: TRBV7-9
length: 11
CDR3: ASSPPSLDTQY

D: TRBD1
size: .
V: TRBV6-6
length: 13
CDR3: ASSIRDSSTDTQY

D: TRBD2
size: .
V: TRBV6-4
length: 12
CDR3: ASRLAGGTGELF

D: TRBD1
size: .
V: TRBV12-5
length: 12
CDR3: ASGLGQGAGELF

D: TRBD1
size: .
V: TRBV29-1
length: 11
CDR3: SVTGQGVNEQY

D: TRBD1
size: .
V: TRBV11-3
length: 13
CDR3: ASSLYRGPNYGYT

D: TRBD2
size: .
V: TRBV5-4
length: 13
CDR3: ASSLEASGSYEQY

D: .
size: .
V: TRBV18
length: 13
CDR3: ASSPRGRQAGELF

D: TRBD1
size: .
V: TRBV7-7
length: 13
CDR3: ASSSGQGIQETQY

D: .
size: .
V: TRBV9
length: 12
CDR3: ASSKQGDNEKLF

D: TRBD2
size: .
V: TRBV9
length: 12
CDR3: ASSGTSVNNEQF

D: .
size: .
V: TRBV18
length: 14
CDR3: ASSPNVQQSGNTIY

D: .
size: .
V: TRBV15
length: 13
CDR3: ATSRDRYRAAGYT

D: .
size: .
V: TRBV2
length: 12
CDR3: ASRGGGISYEQY

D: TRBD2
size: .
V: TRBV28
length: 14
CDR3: ASSLGGLAGAYEQY

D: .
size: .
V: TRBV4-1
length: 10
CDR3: ASSPPASEQF

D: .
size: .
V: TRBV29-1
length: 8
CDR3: SAVKETQY

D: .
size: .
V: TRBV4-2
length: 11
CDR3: ASSQGGTNEQF

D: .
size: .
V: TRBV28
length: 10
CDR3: ASKTGRNTIY

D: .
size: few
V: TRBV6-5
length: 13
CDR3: ASSWSGNSGTEAF

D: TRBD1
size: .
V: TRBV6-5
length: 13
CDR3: ASKISQGANYGYT

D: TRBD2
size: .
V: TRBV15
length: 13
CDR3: ATSEELAGTDTQY

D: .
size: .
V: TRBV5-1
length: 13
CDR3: ASSPGTFNYNEQF

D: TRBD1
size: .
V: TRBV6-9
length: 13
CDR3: ASSYSGTGDYEQY

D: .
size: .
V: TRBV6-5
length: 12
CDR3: ASSYRGQIYEQY

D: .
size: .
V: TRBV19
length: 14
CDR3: ASSIVISWNYYEQY

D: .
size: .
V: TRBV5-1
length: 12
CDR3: ASSPGGGEPEAF

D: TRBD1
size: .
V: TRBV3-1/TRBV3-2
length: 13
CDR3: ASSQGQGEFYGYT

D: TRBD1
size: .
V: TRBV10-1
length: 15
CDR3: ASSEGLAGGVITEAF

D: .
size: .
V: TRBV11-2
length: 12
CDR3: ASTLGGTYNEQF

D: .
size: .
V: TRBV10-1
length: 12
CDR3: ASIRPGGQETQY

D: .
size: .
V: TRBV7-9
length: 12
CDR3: ASSLAVGDQPQH

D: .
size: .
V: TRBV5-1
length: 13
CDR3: ASSLAGAHTDTQY

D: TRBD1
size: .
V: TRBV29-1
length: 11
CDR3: SVEIRGLLGYT